This T cell receptor (beta chain) was sequenced for a study of early T cells in non-severe SARS-CoV-2 infection. The overall study: Chains were unpaired, as sequencing was done on bulk RNA from unsorted whole blood.

Overall study findings and caveats: VDJdb-based annotation leaned toward anti-spike CD8 responses and missed private and CD4 specificities.

This clonotype showed up just once. Its specificity is not known. V was trimmed by 0 bases and J by 0 bases, leaving 3 bases between them. The V gene's germline CDR1 is SQVTM and CDR2 ANQGSEA. This CDR3 has 13 residues. The protocol attached unique molecular identifiers to individual cDNA molecules. TCRdb itself ran the 5' RACE reads through MiXCR, one entry per CDR3 protein. This repertoire shows about 77,000 distinct CDR3 sequences, roughly a sixth found once; its top ten account for approximately 2.9%. Source material: whole blood. The chain is built from TRBV29-1 and TRBJ1-3; D call uncertain. The source of this sequence is an adult who was a healthcare worker with PCR-confirmed SARS-CoV-2 infection or an uninfected control (not recorded which). The CDR3 DNA is TGCAGCGTTGAAGATTACTCTGGAAACACCATATATTTT. It specifies CSVEDYSGNTIYF.